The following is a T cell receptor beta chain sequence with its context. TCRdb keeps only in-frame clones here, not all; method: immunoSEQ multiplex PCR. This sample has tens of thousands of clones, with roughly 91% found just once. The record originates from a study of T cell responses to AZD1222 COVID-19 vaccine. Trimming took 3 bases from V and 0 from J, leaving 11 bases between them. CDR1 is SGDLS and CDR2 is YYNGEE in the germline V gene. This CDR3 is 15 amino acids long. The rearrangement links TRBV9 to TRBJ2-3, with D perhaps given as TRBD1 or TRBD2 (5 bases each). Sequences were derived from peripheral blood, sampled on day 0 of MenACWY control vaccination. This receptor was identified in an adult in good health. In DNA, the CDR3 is TGTGCCAGCAGCGAGGGACGGCCTAGCACAGATACGCAGTATTTT. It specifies CASSEGRPSTDTQYF.